The 3 T cell receptor beta chains given below trace back to one sample, sequenced in a study of OX40 agonist ivuxolimab in advanced cancers. This table comes from immunoSEQ multiplex PCR, and its TCRdb copy is limited to in-frame clones, with some not included. Here the sample spans tens of thousands of clones, approximately 85% being singletons. This specimen consisted of CD4+ or CD8+ T cells sorted from blood, obtained in a trial of the OX40 agonist ivuxolimab. These receptors originate from an adult with an advanced solid tumor such as melanoma, head and neck, liver or kidney cancer.

This clone was counted a few times. The chain is built from TRBV7-2 and TRBJ2-7; TRBD2 is a possible D gene (6 bases). V was pared by 1 base and J by 3 bases, with 13 bases between. Looked up from germline, CDR1 is SGHTA and CDR2 is FQGNSA. The length of the CDR3 is 15 residues. The CDR3 bases are TGTGCCAGCAGCTTAGTGCGCGGGGCTATCTACGAGCAGTACTTC. This sequence encodes CASSLVRGAIYEQYF.

This chain links TRBV25-1 with TRBJ1-2; TRBD1 matches at 9 bases. Germline V gene sequence: CDR1 MGHDK, CDR2 SYGVNS. J gave up 8 bases and V 2 bases, and 6 bases lay outside the gene matches. The CDR3 extends over 14 amino acids. Here the CDR3 reads CASSEPGQGKGYTF. For the CDR3, the DNA is TGTGCCAGCAGTGAACCGGGACAGGGCAAGGGCTACACCTTC.

The V gene is TRBV30, the J gene TRBJ2-7, with D perhaps being TRBD1 or TRBD2 (5 bases each). The V end was cut by 3 bases, the J end by 7 bases, with 16 bases between. This CDR3 spans 13 amino acids. Germline loops: CDR1 GTSNPN, CDR2 SVGIG (reference sequence). CDR3 sequence reads: CAWRSGPRGEQYF. In DNA form, the CDR3 reads TGTGCCTGGAGGTCAGGGCCGCGAGGGGAGCAGTACTTC.